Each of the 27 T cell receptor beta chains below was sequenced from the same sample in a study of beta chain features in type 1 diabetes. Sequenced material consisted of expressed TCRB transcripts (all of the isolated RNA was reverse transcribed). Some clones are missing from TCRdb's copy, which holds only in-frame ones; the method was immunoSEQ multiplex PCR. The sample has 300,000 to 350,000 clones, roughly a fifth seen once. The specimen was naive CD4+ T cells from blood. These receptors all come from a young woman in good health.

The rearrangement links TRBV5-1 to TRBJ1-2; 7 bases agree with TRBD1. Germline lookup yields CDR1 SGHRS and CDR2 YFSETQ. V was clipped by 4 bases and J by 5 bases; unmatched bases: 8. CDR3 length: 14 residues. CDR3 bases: TGCGCCAGCAGCACCCGGGACAGAAAATATGGCTACACCTTC. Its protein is CASSTRDRKYGYTF.

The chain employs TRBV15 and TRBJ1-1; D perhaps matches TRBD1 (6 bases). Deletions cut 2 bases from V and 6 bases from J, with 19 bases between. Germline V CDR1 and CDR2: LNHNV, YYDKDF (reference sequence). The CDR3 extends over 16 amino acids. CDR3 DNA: TGTGCCACCAGCAGATCTGGGGGGGGCACTGGGGCTGAAGCTTTCTTT. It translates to CATSRSGGGTGAEAFF.

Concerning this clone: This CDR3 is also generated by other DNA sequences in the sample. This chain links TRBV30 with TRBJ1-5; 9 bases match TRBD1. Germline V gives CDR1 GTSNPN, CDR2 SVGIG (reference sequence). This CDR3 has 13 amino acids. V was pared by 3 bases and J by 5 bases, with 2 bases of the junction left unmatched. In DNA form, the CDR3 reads TGTGCCTGGAGGGGACAGGGCGATCAGCCCCAGCATTTT. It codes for CAWRGQGDQPQHF.

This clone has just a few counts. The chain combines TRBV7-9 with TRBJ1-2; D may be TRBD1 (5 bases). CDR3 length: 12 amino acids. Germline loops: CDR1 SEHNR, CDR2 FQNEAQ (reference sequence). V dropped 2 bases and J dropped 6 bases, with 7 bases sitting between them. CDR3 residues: CASSLRRDGYTF. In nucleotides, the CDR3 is TGTGCCAGCAGCTTACGCAGGGATGGCTACACCTTC.

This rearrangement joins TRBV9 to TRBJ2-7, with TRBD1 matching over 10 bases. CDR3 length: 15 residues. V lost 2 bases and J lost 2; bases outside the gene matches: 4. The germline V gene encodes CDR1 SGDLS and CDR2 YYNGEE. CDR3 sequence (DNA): TGTGCCAGCAGCGTGGGACAGGGGAACACCTACGAGCAGTACTTC. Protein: CASSVGQGNTYEQYF.

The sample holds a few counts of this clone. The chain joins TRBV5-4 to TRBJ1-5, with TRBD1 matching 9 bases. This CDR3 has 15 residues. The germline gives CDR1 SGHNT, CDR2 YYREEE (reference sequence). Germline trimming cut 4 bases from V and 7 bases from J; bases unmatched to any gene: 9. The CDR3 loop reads CASSQGGDRDQPQHF. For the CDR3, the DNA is TGTGCCAGCAGCCAGGGAGGGGACAGGGACCAGCCCCAGCATTTT. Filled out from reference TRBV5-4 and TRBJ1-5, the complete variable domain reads ETGVTQSPTHLIKTRGQQVTLRCSSQSGHNTVSWYQQALGQGPQFIFQYYREEENGRGNFPPRFSGLQFPNYSSELNVNALELDDSALYLCASSQGGDRDQPQHFGDGTRLSIL.

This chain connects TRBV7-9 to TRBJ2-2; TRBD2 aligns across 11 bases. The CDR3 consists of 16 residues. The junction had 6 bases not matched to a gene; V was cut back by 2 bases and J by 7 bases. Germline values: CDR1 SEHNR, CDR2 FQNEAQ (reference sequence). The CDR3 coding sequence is TGTGCCAGCAGCTTAACTAGCGGGAGTTCTAGCGGGGAGCTGTTTTTT. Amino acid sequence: CASSLTSGSSSGELFF.

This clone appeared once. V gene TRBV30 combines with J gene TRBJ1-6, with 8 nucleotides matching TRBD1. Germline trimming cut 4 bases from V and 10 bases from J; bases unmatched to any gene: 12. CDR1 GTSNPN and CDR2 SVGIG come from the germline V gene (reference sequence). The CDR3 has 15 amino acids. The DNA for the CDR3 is TGTGCCTGGACTTCCTTAGGACAGGGCGTCTCACCCCTCCACTTT. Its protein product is CAWTSLGQGVSPLHF. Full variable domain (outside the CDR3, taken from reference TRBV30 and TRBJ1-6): SQTIHQWPATLVQPVGSPLSLECTVEGTSNPNLYWYRQAAGRGLQLLFYSVGIGQISSEVPQNLSASRPQDRQFILSSKKLLLSDSGFYLCAWTSLGQGVSPLHFGNGTRLTVT.

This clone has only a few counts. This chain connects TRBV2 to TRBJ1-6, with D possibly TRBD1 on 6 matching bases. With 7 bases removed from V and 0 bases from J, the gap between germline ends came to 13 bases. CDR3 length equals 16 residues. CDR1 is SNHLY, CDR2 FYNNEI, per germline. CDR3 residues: CASKVTGSSYNSPLHF. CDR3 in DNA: TGTGCCAGCAAGGTCACAGGGAGCTCCTATAATTCACCCCTCCACTTT. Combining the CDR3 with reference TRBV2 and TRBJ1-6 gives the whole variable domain EPEVTQTPSHQVTQMGQEVILRCVPISNHLYFYWYRQILGQKVEFLVSFYNNEISEKSEIFDDQFSVERPDGSNFTLKIRSTKLEDSAMYFCASKVTGSSYNSPLHFGNGTRLTVT.

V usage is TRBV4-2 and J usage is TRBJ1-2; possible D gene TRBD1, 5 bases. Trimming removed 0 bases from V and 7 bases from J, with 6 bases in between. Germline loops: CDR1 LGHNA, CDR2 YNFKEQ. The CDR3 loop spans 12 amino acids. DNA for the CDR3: TGTGCCAGCAGCCAAGACAGGGTTGGCTACACCTTC. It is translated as CASSQDRVGYTF.

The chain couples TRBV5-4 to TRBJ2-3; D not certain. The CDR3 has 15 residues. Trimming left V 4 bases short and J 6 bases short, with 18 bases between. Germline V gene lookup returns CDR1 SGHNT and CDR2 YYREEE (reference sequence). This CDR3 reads CASSDEATQRDTQYF. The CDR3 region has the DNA TGTGCCAGCAGCGACGAGGCCACGCAACGGGATACGCAGTATTTT.

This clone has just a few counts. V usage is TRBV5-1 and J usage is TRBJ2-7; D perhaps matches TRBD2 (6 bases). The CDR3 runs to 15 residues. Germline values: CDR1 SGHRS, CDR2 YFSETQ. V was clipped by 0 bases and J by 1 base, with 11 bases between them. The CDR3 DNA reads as TGCGCCAGCAGCTTGGCATTAGCGGCTTCCTACGAGCAGTACTTC. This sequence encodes CASSLALAASYEQYF.

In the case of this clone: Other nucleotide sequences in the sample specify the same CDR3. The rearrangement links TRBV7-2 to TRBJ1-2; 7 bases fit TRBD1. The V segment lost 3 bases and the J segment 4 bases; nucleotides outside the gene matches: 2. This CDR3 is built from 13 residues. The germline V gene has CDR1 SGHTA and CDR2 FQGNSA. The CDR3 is CASSLGQIYGYTF. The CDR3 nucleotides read TGTGCCAGCAGCTTGGGACAGATCTATGGCTACACCTTC.

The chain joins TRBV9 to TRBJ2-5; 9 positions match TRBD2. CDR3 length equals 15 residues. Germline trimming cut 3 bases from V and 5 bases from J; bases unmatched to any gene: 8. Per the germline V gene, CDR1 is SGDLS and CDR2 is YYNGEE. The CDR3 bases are TGTGCCAGCAGCGGTAGCGGGAGCGTCGGCGAGACCCAGTACTTC. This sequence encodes CASSGSGSVGETQYF.

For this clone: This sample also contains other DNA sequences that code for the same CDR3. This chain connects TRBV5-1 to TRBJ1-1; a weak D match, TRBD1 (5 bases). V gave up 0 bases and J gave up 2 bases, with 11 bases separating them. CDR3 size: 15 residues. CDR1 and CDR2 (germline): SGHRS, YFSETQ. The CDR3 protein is CASSLVRGGNTEAFF. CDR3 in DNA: TGCGCCAGCAGCTTGGTAAGGGGCGGAAACACTGAAGCTTTCTTT.

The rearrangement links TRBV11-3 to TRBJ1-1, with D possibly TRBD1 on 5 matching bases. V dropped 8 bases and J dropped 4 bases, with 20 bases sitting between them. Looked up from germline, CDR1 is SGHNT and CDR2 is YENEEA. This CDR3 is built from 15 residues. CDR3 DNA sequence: TGTGCCAGCGGACACACAGACGCGGGGGGCACTGAAGCTTTCTTT. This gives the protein CASGHTDAGGTEAFF.

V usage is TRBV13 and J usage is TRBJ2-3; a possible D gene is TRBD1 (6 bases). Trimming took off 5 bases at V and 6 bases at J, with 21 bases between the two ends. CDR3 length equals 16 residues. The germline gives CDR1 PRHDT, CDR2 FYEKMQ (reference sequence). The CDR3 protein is CASSTRQGPPWDTQYF. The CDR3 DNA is TGTGCCAGCAGCACCCGGCAGGGGCCTCCTTGGGATACGCAGTATTTT.

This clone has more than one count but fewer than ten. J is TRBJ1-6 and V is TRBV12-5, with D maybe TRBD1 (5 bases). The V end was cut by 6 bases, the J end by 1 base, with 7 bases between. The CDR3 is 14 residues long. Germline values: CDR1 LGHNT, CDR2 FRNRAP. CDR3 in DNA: TGTGCTAGTGGGGGGGGATCCTATAATTCACCCCTCCACTTT. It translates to CASGGGSYNSPLHF. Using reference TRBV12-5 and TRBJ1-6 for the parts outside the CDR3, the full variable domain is DARVTQTPRHKVTEMGQEVTMRCQPILGHNTVFWYRQTMMQGLELLAYFRNRAPLDDSGMPKDRFSAEMPDATLATLKIQPSEPRDSAVYFCASGGGSYNSPLHFGNGTRLTVT.

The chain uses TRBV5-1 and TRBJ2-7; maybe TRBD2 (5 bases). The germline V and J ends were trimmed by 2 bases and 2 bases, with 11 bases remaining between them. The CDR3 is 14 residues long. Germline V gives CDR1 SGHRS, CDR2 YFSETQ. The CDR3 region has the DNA TGCGCCAGCAGCTTACGGGGAAGGACCTACGAGCAGTACTTC. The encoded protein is CASSLRGRTYEQYF.

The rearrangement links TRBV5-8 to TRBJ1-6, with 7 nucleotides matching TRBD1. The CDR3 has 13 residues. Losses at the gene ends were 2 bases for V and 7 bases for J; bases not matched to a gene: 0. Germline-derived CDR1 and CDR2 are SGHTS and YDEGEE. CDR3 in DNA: TGTGCCAGCAGCTTACAGGGGAATTCACCCCTCCACTTT. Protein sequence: CASSLQGNSPLHF.

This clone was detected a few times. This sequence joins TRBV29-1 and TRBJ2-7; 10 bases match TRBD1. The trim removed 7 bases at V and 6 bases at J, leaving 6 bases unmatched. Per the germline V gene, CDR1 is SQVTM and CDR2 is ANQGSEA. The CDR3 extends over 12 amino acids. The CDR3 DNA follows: TGCAGCGCGACAGGGGGCGCGGGCGAGCAGTACTTC. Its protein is CSATGGAGEQYF.

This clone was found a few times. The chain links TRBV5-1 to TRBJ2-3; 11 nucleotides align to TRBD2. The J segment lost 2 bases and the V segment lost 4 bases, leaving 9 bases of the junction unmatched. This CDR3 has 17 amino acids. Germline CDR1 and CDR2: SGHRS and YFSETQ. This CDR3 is CASSKTGTSGTTDTQYF. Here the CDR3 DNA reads TGCGCCAGCAGCAAGACTGGGACTAGCGGAACCACAGATACGCAGTATTTT.

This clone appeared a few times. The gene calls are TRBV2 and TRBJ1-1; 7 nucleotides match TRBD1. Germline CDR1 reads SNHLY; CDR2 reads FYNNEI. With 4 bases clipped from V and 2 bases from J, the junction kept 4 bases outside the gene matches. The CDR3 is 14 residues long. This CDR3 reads CASSVRQGNTEAFF. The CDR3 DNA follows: TGTGCCAGCAGTGTGAGACAGGGCAACACTGAAGCTTTCTTT. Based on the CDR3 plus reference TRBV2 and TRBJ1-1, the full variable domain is EPEVTQTPSHQVTQMGQEVILRCVPISNHLYFYWYRQILGQKVEFLVSFYNNEISEKSEIFDDQFSVERPDGSNFTLKIRSTKLEDSAMYFCASSVRQGNTEAFFGQGTRLTVV.

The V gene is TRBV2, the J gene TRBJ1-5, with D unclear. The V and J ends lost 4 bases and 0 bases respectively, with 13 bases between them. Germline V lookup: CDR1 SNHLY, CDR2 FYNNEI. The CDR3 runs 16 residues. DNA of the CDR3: TGTGCCAGCAGTGTTTTGGGCCCTAATAGCAATCAGCCCCAGCATTTT. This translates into CASSVLGPNSNQPQHF.

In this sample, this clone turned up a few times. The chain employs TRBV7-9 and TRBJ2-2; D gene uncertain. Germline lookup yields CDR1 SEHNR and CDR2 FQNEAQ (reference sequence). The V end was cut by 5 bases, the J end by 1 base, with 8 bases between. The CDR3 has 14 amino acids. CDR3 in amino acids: CASSPAGNTGELFF. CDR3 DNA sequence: TGTGCCAGCAGCCCCGCAGGGAACACCGGGGAGCTGTTTTTT.

CDR3 in amino acids: CASSQEQGADSPLHF. CDR3 DNA sequence: TGCGCCAGCAGCCAAGAGCAGGGGGCTGATTCACCCCTCCACTTT. This chain uses TRBV4-3 with TRBJ1-6; TRBD1 matches 8 bases. This CDR3 contains 15 residues. Germline CDR1 LGHNA, CDR2 YSLEER. V was clipped by 0 bases and J by 8 bases; unmatched bases: 3.

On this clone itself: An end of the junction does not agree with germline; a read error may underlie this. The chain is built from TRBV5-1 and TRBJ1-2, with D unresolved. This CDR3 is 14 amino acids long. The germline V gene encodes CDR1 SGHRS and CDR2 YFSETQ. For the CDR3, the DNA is TGCGCCAGCACCTTGGGAGGGCCGTCCTATGGCTACACCTTC. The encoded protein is CASTLGGPSYGYTF.